This TCR beta chain was identified in a study of memory CD4+ T cells and cytomegalovirus serostatus. General study results and limits: Repertoires predicted CMV serostatus with median bootstrapped AUC of about 0.95. The CMV-associated TCR signature appears largely within the CD4+ memory repertoire.

For this clone: Its antigen is as yet unknown.

Clones were read by immunoSEQ multiplex PCR, and TCRdb kept only the in-frame ones, dropping some. The top ten hold just over 2.5% of the sample, which has under 85,000 clones, approximately 78% seen once. Between the trimmed V and J ends, which lost 2 bases and 3 bases, there was a span of 7 bases. CDR1 ENHRY and CDR2 SYGVKD come from the germline V gene. CDR3 length: 13 residues. The sort gate was single viable CD3+CD4+CD8-CD45RO+ cells for memory CD4+ T cells. The gene calls are TRBV10-3 and TRBJ1-2; D is ambiguous. The sequenced sample consisted of memory CD4+ T cells from blood. The TCR was taken from an adult in good health and CMV-seropositive. CDR3 nucleotides: TGTGCCATCAGTGAGCTGAGAGACTATGGCTACACCTTC. Translated: CAISELRDYGYTF.